This T cell receptor (beta chain) appears in the sequencing data of a study of blood T cell repertoires in COVID-19. On the study more broadly: Researchers got acute and convalescent COVID-19 samples from the United States, Italy and Spain. In each case, the material was cDNA or gDNA derived from T cells, B-cell-depleted T cells, or PBMCs.

TCRdb's table, derived via immunoSEQ multiplex PCR, lists solely in-frame clones and lacks some. This sample yields 70,000 to 90,000 clones, of which around 84% are seen a single time; under 8.5% belongs to the top ten. This sequence was found in an elderly man with active or convalescent COVID-19. Material for sequencing was peripheral blood.

CDR3 region: CASSWGLAGGHTDTQYF. The CDR3 DNA reads as TGTGCCAGCAGCTGGGGACTAGCGGGGGGACACACAGATACGCAGTATTTT. The chain employs TRBV5-4 and TRBJ2-3; 15 nucleotides agree with TRBD2. The CDR3 has 17 amino acids. CDR1 and CDR2 from the germline V gene are SGHNT and YYREEE (reference sequence). The J segment lost 2 bases and the V segment lost 3 bases, leaving 4 bases of the junction unmatched.